The 24 T cell receptor beta chains presented below share a single source sample, sequenced in a study of shared clonotypes between healthy human individuals. Sequencing was performed with immunoSEQ multiplex PCR; in TCRdb, only in-frame clones are kept and a portion is missing. The sample yields hundreds of thousands of clones, 74% seen once. The material sequenced was memory CD4+ T cells sorted from blood. Indicated subset: CD45RA-negative fraction. The receptors originated from a woman in her 30s in good health.

This clone was seen just once. This chain uses TRBV7-9 with TRBJ2-5, with 8 positions matching TRBD1. Trimming at V came to 1 base and at J to 5 bases, leaving 0 bases not matched to a gene. CDR1 is SEHNR, CDR2 FQNEAQ, per germline (reference sequence). This CDR3 comprises 13 residues. The CDR3 loop is CASSLGQGETQYF. CDR3 nucleotides: TGTGCCAGCAGCTTAGGACAGGGGGAGACCCAGTACTTC.

The gene calls are TRBV28 and TRBJ2-5; D ambiguous. The end of the DNA fits TRBJ2-7 better, so the J call may be wrong. The CDR3 runs 11 residues. Germline V CDR1 and CDR2: MDHEN, SYDVKM. The CDR3 protein is CASMSLREQYF. The CDR3 DNA sequence: TGTGCCAGCATGAGCCTCCGCGAGCAGTACTTC.

The chain joins TRBV4-1 to TRBJ1-3; D perhaps matches TRBD1 (5 bases). Germline V gene lookup returns CDR1 MGHRA and CDR2 YSYEKL. V lost 0 bases and J 4 bases, leaving 7 bases between the germline ends. This CDR3 is 14 amino acids long. CDR3 in amino acids: CASSQEAGGNTIYF. The DNA for the CDR3 is TGCGCCAGCAGCCAAGAAGCAGGGGGAAACACCATATATTTT.

This clone was observed once. This chain links TRBV2 with TRBJ1-6; D unresolved. The CDR3 contains 15 residues. V lost 3 bases and J 10 bases, leaving 16 bases between the germline ends. CDR1 is SNHLY and CDR2 is FYNNEI in the germline V gene. The CDR3 DNA is TGTGCCAGCAGTGATCGTAGCTCGCCTGGCTCACCCCTCCACTTT. Encoded protein: CASSDRSSPGSPLHF.

This sequence joins TRBV30 and TRBJ2-2, with D perhaps TRBD1 or TRBD2 (5 bases each). Germline CDR1 is GTSNPN and CDR2 is SVGIG (reference sequence). The CDR3 is 13 amino acids. V was clipped by 8 bases and J by 5 bases, with 15 bases between them. The CDR3 DNA is TGTGCCGCGACCAGGGACGTTACCGGGGAGCTGTTTTTT. Protein product: CAATRDVTGELFF.

V gene TRBV27 combines with J gene TRBJ2-3; no reliable D call. Trimming shortened V by 5 bases and J by 2 bases, and 17 bases separated the two germline ends. Germline V gene data show CDR1 as MNHEY and CDR2 as SMNVEV (reference sequence). There are 16 residues in the CDR3. The CDR3 reads CASSPGPSWATDTQYF. The DNA for the CDR3 is TGTGCCAGCAGTCCCGGGCCTTCTTGGGCCACAGATACGCAGTATTTT.

The chain combines TRBV5-6 with TRBJ2-7; 7 bases are shared with TRBD2. V lost 0 bases to trimming and J lost 6 bases; unmatched junction nucleotides: 9. The CDR3 runs 15 residues. Germline values: CDR1 SGHDT, CDR2 YYEEEE. CDR3 loop: CASSLVGLGRAEQYF. The CDR3 DNA is TGTGCCAGCAGCTTGGTAGGACTAGGAAGAGCCGAGCAGTACTTC.

This clone was counted between two and nine times. The chain couples TRBV29-1 to TRBJ2-1; 13 bases agree with TRBD2. Looked up from germline, CDR1 is SQVTM and CDR2 is ANQGSEA. The CDR3 extends over 14 amino acids. V shed 6 bases, J shed 7 bases, and the junction held 6 bases outside the gene matches. CDR3 DNA sequence: TGCAGCGTAGACCGGACTAGCGGGGGTAATGAGCAGTTCTTC. It encodes CSVDRTSGGNEQFF.

This clone was recorded only once. V and J are TRBV28 and TRBJ2-7, with TRBD1 identical over 9 bases. Trimming took 4 bases from V and 0 from J; bases not matched to a gene: 7. The CDR3 contains 16 residues. Per germline, CDR1 MDHEN and CDR2 SYDVKM. CDR3 loop: CASSSPGTGSSYEQYF. The CDR3 DNA reads TGTGCCAGCAGTTCACCCGGGACAGGGTCCTCCTACGAGCAGTACTTC.

The J gene is TRBJ1-5, the V gene TRBV27; D gene uncertain. The germline CDR1 and CDR2 sequences are MNHEY and SMNVEV (reference sequence). This CDR3 has 14 residues. V lost 3 bases, J lost 7 bases, and 13 bases lay in between. CDR3 loop: CASSLDQISQPQHF. The CDR3 coding sequence is TGTGCCAGCAGTTTGGACCAAATATCACAGCCCCAGCATTTT.

This clone was observed a handful of times. The rearrangement uses TRBV7-2 and TRBJ2-5; D tentatively fits TRBD1 or TRBD2 (7 bases each). This CDR3 has 19 residues. CDR1 is SGHTA, CDR2 FQGNSA, per germline. Trimming stripped 0 bases from V and 1 base from J, with 21 bases between. This CDR3 is CASSLAIAVGRGPQETQYF. CDR3 DNA sequence: TGTGCCAGCAGCTTAGCGATCGCCGTGGGGAGGGGGCCCCAAGAGACCCAGTACTTC.

This clone showed up just once. This chain links TRBV5-1 with TRBJ1-4, with 10 bases lining up with TRBD1. The V gene's germline CDR1 is SGHRS and CDR2 YFSETQ. There are 17 residues in the CDR3. Trimming removed 4 bases from V and 2 bases from J; junction bases left unmatched: 8. The CDR3 is CASSPDRGLSTNEKLFF. CDR3 DNA sequence: TGCGCCAGCAGCCCCGACAGGGGGCTCTCGACTAATGAAAAACTGTTTTTT.

V gene TRBV28 combines with J gene TRBJ2-3; D might be TRBD1 or TRBD2, each matching 6 bases. V was pared by 6 bases and J by 4 bases, with 11 bases between. Germline CDR1 reads MDHEN; CDR2 reads SYDVKM. This CDR3 spans 13 amino acids. DNA for the CDR3: TGTGCCAGCAGGTTGGGGGGCGCAGATACGCAGTATTTT. Translating gives CASRLGGADTQYF.

This chain links TRBV2 with TRBJ2-3; 8 bases are a match to TRBD2. Germline CDR1 reads SNHLY; CDR2 reads FYNNEI. The CDR3 consists of 14 residues. The junction had 7 bases not matched to a gene; V was cut back by 7 bases and J by 4 bases. CDR3 in amino acids: CASTAAGGADTQYF. The DNA of the CDR3 is TGTGCCAGCACCGCCGCCGGGGGGGCAGATACGCAGTATTTT.

The rearrangement uses TRBV4-2 and TRBJ2-3; 11 bases map to TRBD2. Germline assignment: CDR1 LGHNA and CDR2 YNFKEQ. This CDR3 has 18 residues. J gave up 6 bases and V 0 bases, and 11 bases lay outside the gene matches. In DNA, the CDR3 is TGTGCCAGCAGCCAAGATATCCTGTACGCTAGCGGGAGGGATACGCAGTATTTT. Translating it yields CASSQDILYASGRDTQYF.

This clone was found many times. The chain employs TRBV6-1 and TRBJ2-3; D is tentatively TRBD1 or TRBD2 (6 bases each). Between the trimmed V and J ends, which lost 7 bases and 6 bases, there was a span of 17 bases. Germline-derived CDR1 and CDR2 are MNHNS and SASEGT. The CDR3 consists of 14 residues. CDR3 loop: CASTSWGARDTQYF. The CDR3 bases are TGTGCCAGCACAAGTTGGGGGGCTCGGGATACGCAGTATTTT.

The V call is TRBV14, the J call TRBJ2-7; TRBD2 aligns across 13 bases. V was pared by 4 bases and J by 7 bases, with 4 bases of the junction left unmatched. Looked up from germline, CDR1 is SGHDN and CDR2 is FVKESK. The CDR3 loop spans 14 amino acids. The CDR3 reads CASSPTSGRSEQYF. The CDR3 nucleotides are TGTGCCAGCAGCCCGACTAGCGGGAGGAGTGAGCAGTACTTC.

The chain joins TRBV5-4 to TRBJ1-1, with D uncertain. The CDR3 has 14 amino acids. Germline V gene sequence: CDR1 SGHNT, CDR2 YYREEE (reference sequence). V dropped 0 bases and J dropped 0 bases, with 6 bases sitting between them. CDR3 protein: CASSLEHMNTEAFF. The CDR3 nucleotides are TGTGCCAGCAGCTTGGAACATATGAACACTGAAGCTTTCTTT.

This chain joins TRBV6-1 and TRBJ2-3, with D tentatively TRBD1 (6 bases). V lost 5 bases, J lost 9 bases, and 9 bases lay in between. The V gene's germline CDR1 is MNHNS and CDR2 SASEGT. The CDR3 consists of 11 residues. Written as DNA, the CDR3 is TGTGCCAGCAGTCAGGGGAAGACGCAGTATTTT. Its protein product is CASSQGKTQYF.

This chain uses TRBV28 with TRBJ1-2, with TRBD1 identical over 9 bases. The germline CDR1 and CDR2 sequences are MDHEN and SYDVKM. The trim removed 3 bases at V and 8 bases at J, leaving 4 bases unmatched. The CDR3 has 13 amino acids. The CDR3 bases are TGTGCCAGCAGTTTGGACAGGGGCTTCGGCTACACCTTC. It yields the protein CASSLDRGFGYTF.

In this sample, this clone turned up a few times. The chain links TRBV6-5 to TRBJ1-2; no clear D gene. This CDR3 is built from 13 residues. CDR1 is MNHEY and CDR2 is SVGAGI in the germline V gene. Trimming cost V 0 bases and J 4 bases, with 6 bases left between them. The CDR3, as DNA: TGTGCCAGCAGTTACTCGATTGTCTATGGCTACACCTTC. This codes for CASSYSIVYGYTF.

CDR3 region: CASSLSPSGGQETQYF. CDR3 nucleotides: TGCGCCAGCAGTTTGAGTCCTAGCGGGGGTCAAGAGACCCAGTACTTC. This sequence joins TRBV10-1 and TRBJ2-5, with 10 bases that match TRBD2. The CDR3 runs to 16 residues. Germline CDR1 is WNHNN and CDR2 is SYGVQD (reference sequence). After removal of 5 bases from V and 2 bases from J, the junction contained 8 bases not matched to a gene.

This clone has ten or more counts. The chain carries TRBV4-2 and TRBJ2-3; perhaps TRBD1 as D (6 bases). Trimming took 0 bases from V and 0 from J, leaving 10 bases between them. The CDR3 is made up of 16 amino acids. The germline gives CDR1 LGHNA, CDR2 YNFKEQ. In DNA, the CDR3 is TGTGCCAGCAGCCAAGAGGGGACACCGAGCACAGATACGCAGTATTTT. The encoded protein is CASSQEGTPSTDTQYF.

CDR3 sequence: CASSLDPFGGYGYTF. CDR3 nucleotide sequence: TGTGCCAGCAGCTTGGACCCTTTCGGGGGCTATGGCTACACCTTC. The chain is built from TRBV5-6 and TRBJ1-2; possible D gene TRBD1, 5 bases. The germline CDR1 and CDR2 sequences are SGHDT and YYEEEE. CDR3 length: 15 residues. V was shortened by 0 bases and J by 4 bases, with 13 bases between the two germline ends.